Shown below are 27 T cell receptor beta chains from a single sample sequenced in a study of glioma-infiltrating T cells after dendritic cell vaccination (dated by TCRdb to about 2016). According to the study, the label for this sample's time point signals: after dendritic cell vaccination, including at tumor progression/relapse. Library method: the immunoSEQ multiplex PCR assay. TCRdb took over this immuneACCESS table, retaining in-frame rearrangements with V and J assigned. Such tables are incomplete; in checked studies, under half of the missing clones stem from an unresolved V gene, and the remainder is unexplained. The sample table records approximately 60,000 clones; about nine tenths of these occur just once. The ten largest clones add up to around 10% of the sample. This sample comprised blood, obtained after dendritic cell vaccination. Receptor source: a human donor with glioblastoma.

The chain links TRBV12-5 to TRBJ1-1; no reliable D call. V was clipped by 3 bases and J by 3 bases, with 11 bases between them. Germline V gene lookup returns CDR1 LGHNT and CDR2 FRNRAP. This CDR3 region has 14 residues. The CDR3 here is CASGFGFGDTEAFF. CDR3 nucleotide sequence: TGTGCTAGTGGTTTCGGATTTGGAGACACTGAAGCTTTCTTT.

J is TRBJ2-5 and V is TRBV10-1, with D maybe TRBD1 (6 bases). The CDR3 covers 14 residues. Germline V gene data show CDR1 as WNHNN and CDR2 as SYGVQD (reference sequence). Trimming shortened V by 4 bases and J by 3 bases, and 12 bases separated the two germline ends. The CDR3 region has the DNA TGCGCCAGCAGTGGAATGGGGGCCAAAGAGACCCAGTACTTC. Protein sequence: CASSGMGAKETQYF.

J is TRBJ1-2 and V is TRBV6-5; D unclear. The germline CDR1 and CDR2 sequences are MNHEY and SVGAGI. There are 15 residues in the CDR3. The ends were cut back, 2 bases at V and 0 bases at J, with 10 bases in the middle. CDR3 in amino acids: CASSYDSRPNYGYTF. The DNA of the CDR3 is TGTGCCAGCAGTTACGACTCTCGACCTAACTATGGCTACACCTTC.

The chain recombines TRBV10-3 with TRBJ2-3; TRBD2 matches at 11 bases. Germline lookup yields CDR1 ENHRY and CDR2 SYGVKD. The CDR3 spans 15 residues. Unmatched junction bases numbered 6, after V lost 6 bases and J lost 4 bases. The CDR3 protein is CAIRGSGGVADTQYF. The CDR3 DNA sequence: TGTGCCATCAGAGGTAGCGGGGGGGTCGCAGATACGCAGTATTTT.

Notes on this clone: Other DNA sequences in this specimen translate into the identical CDR3. CDR3 sequence reads: CASSLELANTGELFF. As DNA, the CDR3 is TGCGCCAGCAGCTTGGAACTAGCGAACACCGGGGAGCTGTTTTTT. This chain connects TRBV5-1 to TRBJ2-2; the D gene is possibly TRBD2 (5 bases). Per the germline V gene, CDR1 is SGHRS and CDR2 is YFSETQ. The V end lost 0 bases, the J end lost 0 bases, and 6 bases lay between the germline ends. This CDR3 has 15 residues.

This clone has just one count. The chain recombines TRBV6-1 with TRBJ2-1, with D perhaps TRBD2 (5 bases). V lost 7 bases and J 0 bases, leaving 10 bases between the germline ends. Germline V CDR1 and CDR2: MNHNS, SASEGT. CDR3 length: 14 residues. This CDR3 reads CASNKDFSYNEQFF. CDR3 sequence (DNA): TGTGCCAGCAATAAGGACTTCTCCTACAATGAGCAGTTCTTC.

In its sample, this clone was seen once. The chain joins TRBV11-2 to TRBJ2-1; 7 bases are shared with TRBD1. This CDR3 spans 16 amino acids. The ends lost 1 base at V and 5 bases at J; junction bases unmatched: 8. Looked up from germline, CDR1 is SGHAT and CDR2 is FQNNGV. The CDR3 DNA reads as TGTGCCAGCAGCTTAGTAGGGGGCCCTGGGGACAATGAGCAGTTCTTC. Translation: CASSLVGGPGDNEQFF. The full variable domain, in which reference TRBV11-2 and TRBJ2-1 provide the parts outside the CDR3, is EAGVAQSPRYKIIEKRQSVAFWCNPISGHATLYWYQQILGQGPKLLIQFQNNGVVDDSQLPKDRFSAERLKGVDSTLKIQPAKLEDSAVYLCASSLVGGPGDNEQFFGPGTRLTVL.

This clone was recorded only once. The CDR3 DNA reads as TGTGCCAGCAGCTTGCTACAGCAGAACACTGAAGCTTTCTTT. This codes for CASSLLQQNTEAFF. The chain joins TRBV5-4 to TRBJ1-1; D gene uncertain. The length of the CDR3 is 14 residues. CDR1 is SGHNT and CDR2 is YYREEE in the germline V gene (reference sequence). V was trimmed by 1 base and J by 1 base, leaving 8 bases between them.

The genes are TRBV29-1 and TRBJ2-5; D perhaps matches TRBD1 (6 bases). The V gene's germline CDR1 is SQVTM and CDR2 ANQGSEA. The CDR3 length is 15 residues. Trimming shortened V by 4 bases and J by 2 bases, and 17 bases separated the two germline ends. The CDR3, as DNA: TGCAGCGTTGCCGGGACATTGTCGGGGCAAGAGACCCAGTACTTC. This codes for CSVAGTLSGQETQYF.

The chain couples TRBV5-4 to TRBJ1-2, with 8 bases matching TRBD1. Germline values: CDR1 SGHNT, CDR2 YYREEE (reference sequence). J gave up 8 bases and V 3 bases, and 12 bases lay outside the gene matches. This CDR3 has 15 residues. This CDR3 is CASSSPGQDYGGYTF. The CDR3 DNA reads as TGTGCCAGCAGCTCGCCGGGACAGGACTACGGGGGCTACACCTTC.

The V call is TRBV10-2, the J call TRBJ1-2; TRBD1 might be the D (6 bases). The CDR3 sequence is 14 residues long. Germline CDR1 reads WSHSY; CDR2 reads SAAADI. V was pared by 3 bases and J by 5 bases, with 13 bases between. The CDR3 here is CASSDGGHGYGYTF. In DNA form, the CDR3 reads TGCGCCAGCAGTGACGGGGGGCATGGGTATGGCTACACCTTC.

The rearrangement joins TRBV10-3 to TRBJ1-2; the match to TRBD1 covers 8 bases. The germline V gene has CDR1 ENHRY and CDR2 SYGVKD. J lost 0 bases, V lost 10 bases, and 16 bases had no gene match. This CDR3 is built from 17 residues. CDR3 DNA sequence: TGTGCCACTACCCCTGGATTACAGGGGGGGGCTAACTATGGCTACACCTTC. As protein: CATTPGLQGGANYGYTF.

This chain joins TRBV19 and TRBJ1-1, with D maybe TRBD1 (6 bases). The V end lost 7 bases, the J end lost 5 bases, and 17 bases lay between the germline ends. This CDR3 region has 14 residues. Looked up from germline, CDR1 is LNHDA and CDR2 is SQIVND (reference sequence). The CDR3 protein is CASKVGTRTTEAFF. Written as DNA, the CDR3 is TGTGCCAGTAAGGTCGGGACACGTACAACTGAAGCTTTCTTT.

The chain recombines TRBV5-6 with TRBJ2-6; 8 bases align to TRBD1. Germline loops: CDR1 SGHDT, CDR2 YYEEEE. CDR3 length equals 17 residues. With V trimmed by 4 bases and J by 2 bases, 8 bases remained unmatched. CDR3 sequence reads: CASSRRTGKAGANVLTF. The CDR3 nucleotides are TGTGCCAGCAGCAGGAGGACAGGGAAAGCTGGGGCCAACGTCCTGACTTTC.

V usage is TRBV6-5 and J usage is TRBJ1-5; no clear D. CDR3 length equals 15 residues. The germline CDR1 and CDR2 sequences are MNHEY and SVGAGI. V dropped 1 base and J dropped 0 bases, with 7 bases sitting between them. The CDR3 sequence is CASSYLAGSNQPQHF. The CDR3 region has the DNA TGTGCCAGCAGTTACTTAGCCGGTAGCAATCAGCCCCAGCATTTT.

CDR3 DNA: TGTGCCAGCAGCCCAGGGTGCATTCAGTACTTC. Protein product: CASSPGCIQYF. The gene calls are TRBV6-7 and TRBJ2-4; TRBD1 might be the D (5 bases). TRBV6-7 is annotated as an ORF whose role is uncertain. The CDR3 is 11 amino acids. V was shortened by 6 bases and J by 9 bases, with 9 bases between the two germline ends.

The chain combines TRBV30 with TRBJ1-2; 8 nucleotides align to TRBD1. Looked up from germline, CDR1 is GTSNPN and CDR2 is SVGIG (reference sequence). Losses at the gene ends were 1 base for V and 2 bases for J; bases not matched to a gene: 6. The CDR3 length is 15 residues. The CDR3 loop reads CAWSAGTGHNYGYTF. For the CDR3, the DNA is TGTGCCTGGAGTGCCGGGACAGGTCACAACTATGGCTACACCTTC.

The chain uses TRBV27 and TRBJ1-4; possibly TRBD1 for D (5 bases). CDR1 is MNHEY, CDR2 SMNVEV, per germline (reference sequence). V was trimmed by 6 bases and J by 3 bases, leaving 11 bases between them. The CDR3 consists of 14 residues. CDR3: CASSLTASNEKLFF. The DNA for the CDR3 is TGTGCCAGCAGCCTGACAGCCTCTAATGAAAAACTGTTTTTT.

A word on this clone: In the same sample, other DNA sequences code for this CDR3. J is TRBJ1-6 and V is TRBV5-4, with D unresolved. The CDR3 has 15 amino acids. From germline, CDR1 is SGHNT and CDR2 YYREEE (reference sequence). The ends were cut back, 4 bases at V and 7 bases at J, with 15 bases in the middle. The CDR3 spells CASSGVGERNSPLHF. CDR3 sequence (DNA): TGTGCCAGCAGCGGAGTTGGGGAGAGGAATTCACCCCTCCACTTT.

This clone was counted once. The chain recombines TRBV11-2 with TRBJ2-7; 8 bases align to TRBD1. Per germline, CDR1 SGHAT and CDR2 FQNNGV. This CDR3 region has 15 residues. J lost 1 base, V lost 5 bases, and 7 bases had no gene match. CDR3 coding DNA: TGTGCCAGCAGCGAACTCCGGGACAGGTCCTACGAGCAGTACTTC. It codes for CASSELRDRSYEQYF. Full variable domain (missing parts from reference TRBV11-2 and TRBJ2-7): EAGVAQSPRYKIIEKRQSVAFWCNPISGHATLYWYQQILGQGPKLLIQFQNNGVVDDSQLPKDRFSAERLKGVDSTLKIQPAKLEDSAVYLCASSELRDRSYEQYFGPGTRLTVT.

The rearrangement joins TRBV7-9 to TRBJ2-7; tentative D call: TRBD2 (7 bases). The CDR3 spans 16 residues. The germline V gene encodes CDR1 SEHNR and CDR2 FQNEAQ (reference sequence). V dropped 8 bases and J dropped 3 bases, with 23 bases sitting between them. Here the CDR3 DNA reads TGTGCCAGCCAAAGGGGGGGGGCAGGGGATATCTACGAGCAGTACTTC. The encoded protein is CASQRGGAGDIYEQYF.

The chain joins TRBV2 to TRBJ1-1, with unresolved D. CDR3 length equals 13 residues. V lost 1 base to trimming and J lost 0 bases, with 3 bases between them. CDR1 and CDR2 (germline): SNHLY, FYNNEI. The CDR3 spells CASSEGVNTEAFF. CDR3 nucleotide sequence: TGTGCCAGCAGTGAAGGAGTGAACACTGAAGCTTTCTTT.

In its sample, this clone was seen once. CDR3 in DNA: TGTGCCAGCAGTTTATCGCTCGCCCTAGGAGGCTATGGCTACACCTTC. Its translation is CASSLSLALGGYGYTF. The chain employs TRBV27 and TRBJ1-2; D remains ambiguous. This CDR3 has 16 residues. Trimming stripped 0 bases from V and 4 bases from J, with 15 bases between. CDR1 MNHEY and CDR2 SMNVEV come from the germline V gene (reference sequence).

The rearrangement links TRBV4-3 to TRBJ2-3; 9 bases map to TRBD2. The germline V gene encodes CDR1 LGHNA and CDR2 YSLEER. The trim removed 0 bases at V and 4 bases at J, leaving 5 bases unmatched. The CDR3 covers 16 residues. DNA of the CDR3: TGCGCCAGCAGCCAAGATGGCGGGAGGGGCCCAGATACGCAGTATTTT. It yields the protein CASSQDGGRGPDTQYF.

The chain recombines TRBV2 with TRBJ1-1; D gene unclear. The germline gives CDR1 SNHLY, CDR2 FYNNEI. The CDR3 runs to 12 residues. V was pared by 2 bases and J by 8 bases, with 9 bases between. Written as DNA, the CDR3 is TGTGCCAGCAGTGAATGGGCCGCCGAAGCTTTCTTT. Translating gives CASSEWAAEAFF.

CDR3: CAWIAPLDADTQYF. CDR3 sequence (DNA): TGTGCCTGGATTGCCCCACTAGATGCAGATACGCAGTATTTT. The gene calls are TRBV30 and TRBJ2-3, with a weak D call TRBD2 (5 bases). This CDR3 is built from 14 residues. Germline-derived CDR1 and CDR2 are GTSNPN and SVGIG (reference sequence). Trimming cost V 4 bases and J 4 bases, with 15 bases left between them.

V gene TRBV19 combines with J gene TRBJ1-6; 8 bases agree with TRBD1. The germline V gene encodes CDR1 LNHDA and CDR2 SQIVND (reference sequence). The CDR3 is 14 residues long. V lost 9 bases, J lost 7 bases, and 8 bases stayed unmatched. CDR3 sequence reads: CASRGQGANSPLHF. The DNA of the CDR3 is TGTGCCAGCCGGGGGCAGGGGGCGAATTCACCCCTCCACTTT.